Sequencing of this T cell receptor beta chain was carried out in a study of blood T cells in healthy people across ages (dated by TCRdb to about 2015). As for the study more broadly: In model experiments, template switching captured about one uniquely barcoded TCR beta cDNA molecule for every two T cells. The study measured age-related changes in TCR beta repertoire diversity using deep sequencing normalized with unique cDNA molecular identifiers. The donors were divided into four age groups: young (average roughly 15 years), middle-aged (almost 40), aged (approximately 62) and long-lived (about 84). To avoid experimental bias, donors of different ages were spread randomly across the sequencing lanes. The study analyzed two additional independent replicas of 1 million unique cDNA reads from the same blood draw for two donors, one aged 18 to 30 and one aged 80 or older.

Library construction relied on 5' RACE. TCRdb lists the instrument as Illumina HiSeq 2500. The second PCR ran for about 6 to 12 cycles and used a J-beta primer mix along with a sample-barcoded 5' primer. Each TCR beta cDNA molecule received a unique molecular identifier from a template-switch 5' adaptor carrying 12 random nucleotides. Each sample yielded at least 3 million CDR3-containing paired-end reads. First-strand cDNA synthesis was performed from all RNA using the Mint cDNA synthesis kit, with priming by a TRBC-specific oligonucleotide. After uracil-DNA glycosylase treatment, a first 18-cycle PCR used universal primers M1SS and BC2_uni_R on all cDNA. In the source study's methods: For normalization, 1 million high-quality reads, each with a distinct molecular identifier, were randomly selected from each sample. Instead of being binned into consensus sequences, reads with shared molecular identifiers were discarded. CDR3 identification, clonotype clustering and error correction used MiTCR with a Q25 quality threshold and the strictest error-elimination algorithm. A nonparametric unseen species model with Euler transformation was used to estimate lower-bound total TCR beta diversity. The public reads were reanalyzed by TCRdb: fastp trimming at Q25, MiXCR alignment, in-frame beta chains only. Each entry is one CDR3 protein sequence, shown with its most common DNA and genes. The V and J calls come from TCRdb's annotation, not from the publication. Within this sample are about 900,000 distinct CDR3 sequences, with about 62% of them counted one time only. The ten biggest clones cover approximately 30% of the sample.

The roughly 37 donors, aged about 6 to 100 years, were systemically healthy Caucasian individuals from Russia. About 10 milliliters of peripheral blood were collected from each donor into EDTA-treated Vacutainer tubes. Ficoll-Paque density-gradient centrifugation was used to isolate PBMCs, with at least 6 million obtained per sample. Total RNA was extracted from PBMCs with Trizol reagent, with at least 5 micrograms obtained per sample. For every donor, flow cytometry on a PBMC aliquot measured the percentage of naive CD45RAhigh/CD27high T cells. The CDR3 holds 15 amino acids from the cysteine to the phenylalanine. Only the CDR3 portion is preserved as DNA: 45 bases, with reading frame beginning at the first base. Based on the germline V gene, the CDR1 and CDR2 sequences are SGHTA and FQGNSA. V is pruned by 5 bases and J by 5 bases, leaving 6 bases of the junction without a gene match. Broad study findings and their caveats: Because the CMV infection status of the donors was unknown, age-related changes in expanded clonotypes may potentially have been confounded. Total diversity estimates from one million sequenced T cells were considered lower bounds and underestimates. A strong correlation was found between observed TCR beta diversity and the percentage of naive T cells measured by flow cytometry. Since profiling was done on bulk unsorted PBMCs, naive and antigen-experienced compartments could not be conclusively compared. The long-lived group showed more naive CD4+ T cells, fewer expanded clones and increased TCR diversity than the aged group, suggesting age selection. Observed TCR beta diversity per million T cells fell roughly linearly with age, and a significant reduction was already apparent by age around 36.

Worth noting for this clonotype: The clone's antigen remains unknown. One base away there is no much larger clone; base qualities are not given.

This receptor was identified in a man younger than 40 in good health. In this chain, TRBV7-2 is recombined with TRBJ2-1; 10 bases in between match TRBD2. Sequencing was done on a sample of blood. The bases read TGTGCCAGCAGCAAAGCGGGGGGGCCGGACAATGAGCAGTTCTTC. This yields the protein CASSKAGGPDNEQFF. The variable domain in full, with residues beyond the CDR3 obtained from the reference TRBV7-2 and TRBJ2-1 genes, is GAGVSQSPSNKVTEKGKDVELRCDPISGHTALYWYRQSLGQGLEFLIYFQGNSAPDKSGLPSDRFSAERTGGSVSTLTIQRTQQEDSAVYLCASSKAGGPDNEQFFGPGTRLTVL.